The clone carrying this T cell receptor (beta chain) has at least ten counts. Its antigen is unidentified. Arm-PCR of CDR3 regions with iRepertoire HTBI primers generated TCR beta libraries. TCRdb itself ran the multiplex PCR reads through MiXCR, one entry per CDR3 protein. Here the sample spans 450,000 to 600,000 distinct CDR3 sequences, 15% to 20% being singletons. This sample is drawn from a study of regulatory T cells in long-lasting Graves disease. Overall study findings and caveats: Examination was confined to peripheral blood, excluding thyroid tissue.

Time point in this sample: newly diagnosed GD, antithyroid drugs for less than 3 months. RNA isolated from PBMCs was used to make the TCR library. Patients came from an endocrinology department in Xi'an, China. Roughly 8.4 milliliters of peripheral blood were drawn into EDTA tubes. Trimming pared 5 bases from V and 0 bases from J, leaving 4 bases between. The CDR3 covers 12 residues. Germline CDR1 is SEHNR and CDR2 is FQNEAQ (reference sequence). In addition, the sample was reused for a study of T cells in Graves' hyperthyroidism and ophthalmopathy. That publication notes: Most clonotypes that expanded in the thyroid above 0.001 also showed up in blood.

This rearrangement joins TRBV7-9 to TRBJ1-2; D is unclear. This TCR derives from a man aged 40-49 years with Graves disease. Sequencing used peripheral blood mononuclear cells (PBMCs), obtained at new diagnosis, from a patient treated with antithyroid drugs. The CDR3 nucleotides are TGTGCCAGCAGCAGGGCTAACTATGGCTACACCTTC. It translates to CASSRANYGYTF.